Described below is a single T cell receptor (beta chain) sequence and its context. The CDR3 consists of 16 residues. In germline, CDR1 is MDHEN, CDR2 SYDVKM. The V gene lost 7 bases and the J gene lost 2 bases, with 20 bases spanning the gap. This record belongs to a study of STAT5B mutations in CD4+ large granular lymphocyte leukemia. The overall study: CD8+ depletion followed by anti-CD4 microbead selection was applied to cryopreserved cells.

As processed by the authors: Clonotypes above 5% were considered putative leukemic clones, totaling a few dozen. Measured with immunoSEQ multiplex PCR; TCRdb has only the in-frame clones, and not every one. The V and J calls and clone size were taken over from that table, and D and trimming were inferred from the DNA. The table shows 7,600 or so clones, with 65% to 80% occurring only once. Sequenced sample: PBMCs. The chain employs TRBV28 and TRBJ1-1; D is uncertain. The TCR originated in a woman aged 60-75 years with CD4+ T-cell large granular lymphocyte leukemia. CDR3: CASTARGRGKNTEAFF. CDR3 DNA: TGTGCCAGCACCGCCAGAGGGCGGGGAAAAAACACTGAAGCTTTCTTT.